The entry below describes one T cell receptor (beta chain). Its antigen remains unidentified. Just one base apart from a much larger clone, this may be a read error. Unique molecular identifiers were incorporated when the TCRbeta library was constructed. One entry per CDR3 protein, called by TCRdb with MiXCR from the PCR reads. Of around 70,000 distinct CDR3 sequences listed, approximately 11% were seen once; the top ten hold over 10%. The germline V gene has CDR1 SGHTA and CDR2 FQGNSA. The CDR3 extends over 15 amino acids. Trimming took off 8 bases at V and 11 bases at J, with 25 bases between the two ends. The data stem from a study of T-cell reconstitution after alpha-beta-depleted transplantation in children. Study conclusions and caveats: Several hundred expanded graft clones reportedly gave rise to the alpha-beta T cells present about two months after transplant. The main origin of T-cell counts and diversity one year after transplant was newly produced T cells. Elevated TCRbeta diversity at day 60 was traced, in some patients, to surviving recipient T cells and thymic progenitors.

Sequencing used PBMCs, obtained before TCRalphabeta/CD19-depleted stem cell transplant. The chain is built from TRBV7-2 and TRBJ2-1; weak D call: TRBD2 (5 bases). The clonotype comes from a boy between 10 and 17 years old with acute myeloid leukemia, due to receive a stem cell transplant. The CDR3 coding sequence is TGTGCCAGCCGAGCCCGCGGACTCCACGACATAAAGCAGTTCTTC. Its translation is CASRARGLHDIKQFF. Full variable domain (missing parts from reference TRBV7-2 and TRBJ2-1): GAGVSQSPSNKVTEKGKDVELRCDPISGHTALYWYRQSLGQGLEFLIYFQGNSAPDKSGLPSDRFSAERTGGSVSTLTIQRTQQEDSAVYLCASRARGLHDIKQFFGPGTRLTVL.